The 7 T cell receptor beta chains below all came from one sample that was sequenced in a study of blood T cell repertoires in COVID-19. Assay: immunoSEQ multiplex PCR; the TCRdb copy retains only in-frame clones and omits some. Of roughly 130,000 clones in the sample, less than 90% were seen once. Sequences were obtained from peripheral blood. Receptors were obtained from a man between 65 and 85 years old with acute or convalescent COVID-19.

The chain recombines TRBV5-8 with TRBJ2-1, with D possibly being TRBD2 (5 bases). Trimming shortened V by 0 bases and J by 4 bases, and 11 bases separated the two germline ends. CDR1 is SGHTS and CDR2 is YDEGEE in the germline V gene. CDR3 length equals 15 residues. CDR3 nucleotides: TGTGCCAGCAGCTTGGGGCAGAGGACTTACAATGAGCAGTTCTTC. Its translation is CASSLGQRTYNEQFF.

The chain combines TRBV19 with TRBJ1-3; D uncertain. Germline assignment: CDR1 LNHDA and CDR2 SQIVND (reference sequence). CDR3 length: 15 amino acids. Trimming stripped 8 bases from V and 3 bases from J, with 17 bases between. In DNA form, the CDR3 reads TGTGCCAGTGTCCCGGGCGGGCACCTTGGAAACACCATATATTTT. Amino acids: CASVPGGHLGNTIYF.

The chain uses TRBV4-2 and TRBJ2-3, with a possible D match to TRBD2 (5 bases). The CDR3 contains 15 residues. The V gene's germline CDR1 is LGHNA and CDR2 YNFKEQ. Between the trimmed V and J ends, which lost 1 base and 3 bases, there was a span of 11 bases. The CDR3 bases are TGTGCCAGCAGCCAAGTGGGGATAGCGACAGATACGCAGTATTTT. Translated: CASSQVGIATDTQYF.

This clone was seen at least ten times. The rearrangement uses TRBV19 and TRBJ1-1; maybe TRBD1 (5 bases). The length of the CDR3 is 13 residues. CDR1 is LNHDA, CDR2 SQIVND, per germline (reference sequence). V was pared by 6 bases and J by 5 bases, with 13 bases between. The CDR3 protein is CASSAGSWTEAFF. In DNA, the CDR3 is TGTGCCAGTAGCGCAGGGTCATGGACTGAAGCTTTCTTT. The full variable domain, in which reference TRBV19 and TRBJ1-1 provide the parts outside the CDR3, is DGGITQSPKYLFRKEGQNVTLSCEQNLNHDAMYWYRQDPGQGLRLIYYSQIVNDFQKGDIAEGYSVSREKKESFPLTVTSAQKNPTAFYLCASSAGSWTEAFFGQGTRLTVV.

The rearrangement joins TRBV30 to TRBJ1-3; D not certain. The CDR3 consists of 15 residues. Germline CDR1 is GTSNPN and CDR2 is SVGIG (reference sequence). V lost 0 bases and J lost 0, with 9 bases in between. Here the CDR3 reads CAWSVQTNSGNTIYF. The CDR3 nucleotides are TGTGCCTGGAGTGTACAGACGAACTCTGGAAACACCATATATTTT.

V gene TRBV11-2 combines with J gene TRBJ2-5; possibly TRBD1 for D (6 bases). Trimming pared 2 bases from V and 1 base from J, leaving 11 bases between. CDR3 size: 15 residues. Looked up from germline, CDR1 is SGHAT and CDR2 is FQNNGV. In DNA form, the CDR3 reads TGTGCCAGCAGCTTAAATCTGGGGGCCCAAGAGACCCAGTACTTC. It yields the protein CASSLNLGAQETQYF.

V gene TRBV19 combines with J gene TRBJ1-2, with 9 bases identical to TRBD1. The CDR3 is made up of 17 amino acids. Unmatched junction bases numbered 14, after V lost 7 bases and J lost 2 bases. Germline V gives CDR1 LNHDA, CDR2 SQIVND (reference sequence). The CDR3 sequence: CASTPHTGGVGNYGYTF. In DNA form, the CDR3 reads TGTGCCAGTACCCCCCACACAGGGGGCGTGGGGAACTATGGCTACACCTTC.